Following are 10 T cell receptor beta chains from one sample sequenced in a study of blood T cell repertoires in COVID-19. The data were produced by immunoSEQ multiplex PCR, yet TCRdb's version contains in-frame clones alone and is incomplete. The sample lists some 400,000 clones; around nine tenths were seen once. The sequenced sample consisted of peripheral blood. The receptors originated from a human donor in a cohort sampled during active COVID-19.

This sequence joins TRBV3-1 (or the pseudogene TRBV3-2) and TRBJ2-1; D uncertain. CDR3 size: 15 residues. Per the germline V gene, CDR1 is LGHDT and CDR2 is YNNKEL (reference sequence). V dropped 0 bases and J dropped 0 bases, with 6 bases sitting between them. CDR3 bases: TGTGCCAGCAGCCAAGATGGCGGCTCCTACAATGAGCAGTTCTTC. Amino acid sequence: CASSQDGGSYNEQFF.

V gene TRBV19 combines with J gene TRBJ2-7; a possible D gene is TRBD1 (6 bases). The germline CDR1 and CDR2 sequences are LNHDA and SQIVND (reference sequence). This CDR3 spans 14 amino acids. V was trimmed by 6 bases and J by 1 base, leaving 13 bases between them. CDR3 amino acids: CASSIRDKSYEQYF. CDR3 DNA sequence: TGTGCCAGTAGCATCCGGGACAAATCCTACGAGCAGTACTTC.

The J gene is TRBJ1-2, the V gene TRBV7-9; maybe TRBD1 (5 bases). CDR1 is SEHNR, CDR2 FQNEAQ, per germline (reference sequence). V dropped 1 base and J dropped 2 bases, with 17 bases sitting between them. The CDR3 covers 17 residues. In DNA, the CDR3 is TGTGCCAGCAGCTTAGGAGAGGTCCCCAGGGAAAACTATGGCTACACCTTC. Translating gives CASSLGEVPRENYGYTF.

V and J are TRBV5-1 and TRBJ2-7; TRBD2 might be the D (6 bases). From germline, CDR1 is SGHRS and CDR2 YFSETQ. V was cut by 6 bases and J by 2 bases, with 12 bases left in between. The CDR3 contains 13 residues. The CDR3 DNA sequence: TGCGCCAGCAATGACGGAGGGGCCTACGAGCAGTACTTC. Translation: CASNDGGAYEQYF.

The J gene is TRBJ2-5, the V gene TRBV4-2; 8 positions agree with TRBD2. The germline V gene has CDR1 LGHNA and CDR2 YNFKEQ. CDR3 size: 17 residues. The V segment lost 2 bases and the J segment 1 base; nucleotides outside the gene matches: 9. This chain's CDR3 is CASSQQRGGELQETQYF. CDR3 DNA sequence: TGTGCCAGCAGCCAACAACGGGGGGGCGAACTCCAAGAGACCCAGTACTTC.

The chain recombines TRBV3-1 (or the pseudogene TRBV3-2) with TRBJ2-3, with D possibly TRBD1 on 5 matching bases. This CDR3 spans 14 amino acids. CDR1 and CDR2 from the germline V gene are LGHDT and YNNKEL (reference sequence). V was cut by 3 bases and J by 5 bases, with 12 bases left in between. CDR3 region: CASSQGRAVDTQYF. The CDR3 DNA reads TGTGCCAGCAGCCAGGGCAGGGCGGTAGATACGCAGTATTTT.

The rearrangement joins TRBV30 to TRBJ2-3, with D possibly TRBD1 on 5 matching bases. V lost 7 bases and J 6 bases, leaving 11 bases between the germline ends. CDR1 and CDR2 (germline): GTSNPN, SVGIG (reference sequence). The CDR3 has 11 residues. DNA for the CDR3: TGTGCCTCGTGGACAACGGATACGCAGTATTTT. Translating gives CASWTTDTQYF.

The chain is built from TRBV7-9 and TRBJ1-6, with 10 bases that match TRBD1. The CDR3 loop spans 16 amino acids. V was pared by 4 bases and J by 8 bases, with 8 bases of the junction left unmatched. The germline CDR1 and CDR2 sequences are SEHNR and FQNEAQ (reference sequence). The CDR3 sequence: CASSSSGTGDDSPLHF. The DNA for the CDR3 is TGTGCCAGCAGCTCCTCCGGGACAGGGGACGATTCACCCCTCCACTTT.

CDR3 sequence: CASSPGAEFETQYF. CDR3 sequence (DNA): TGTGCCAGCTCACCGGGGGCGGAGTTTGAGACCCAGTACTTC. V gene TRBV18 combines with J gene TRBJ2-5; D is perhaps TRBD1 (6 bases). The CDR3 consists of 14 residues. The V end lost 3 bases, the J end lost 5 bases, and 13 bases lay between the germline ends. CDR1 and CDR2 (germline): KGHSH, LQKENI.

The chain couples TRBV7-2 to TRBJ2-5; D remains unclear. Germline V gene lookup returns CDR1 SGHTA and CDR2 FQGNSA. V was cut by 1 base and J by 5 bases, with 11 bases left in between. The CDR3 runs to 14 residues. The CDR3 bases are TGTGCCAGCAGCTTAGTAGTAGCATCCGAGACCCAGTACTTC. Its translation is CASSLVVASETQYF.